This T cell receptor (beta chain) derives from a study of molecular identifiers for immune sequencing clone quantification. In the study overall: Five aliquots were made in replicates from the RNA of around 18,000 or 91,000 naive CD8 cells, and four were sequenced.

The sorting of naive CD8 T cells used the CD8+CD4-CCR7+CD45RA+ phenotype. The authors built bulk TCR libraries by previously described methods with listed TCR primers. TCRdb re-called the PCR reads with MiXCR, one entry per CDR3 protein. This table has about half a million distinct CDR3 sequences, roughly 25% appearing once. The CDR3 runs 13 residues. Trimming pared 3 bases from V and 3 bases from J, leaving 8 bases between. In germline, CDR1 is KGHSH, CDR2 LQKENI. Source material: naive CD8+ T cells from blood, with Jurkat cell RNA spiked in. Subset noted: FACS-sorted CD8+CD4-CCR7+CD45RA+ naive T cells. The TCR was taken from a human donor in good health. Some libraries in this study had Jurkat cell RNA spiked in. This chain uses TRBV18 with TRBJ1-1; no reliable D call. CDR3 protein: CASSPPDDTEAFF. The CDR3 DNA reads TGTGCCAGCTCACCGCCCGATGACACTGAAGCTTTCTTT.